Included here is one T cell receptor beta chain sequence, with context. Its antigen target is currently unknown. Per-nucleotide qualities are absent, and no much larger clonotype sits a single base away. These data are taken from a study of T cell responses to AZD1222 COVID-19 vaccine (dated by TCRdb to the early 2020s). Turning to the overall study: AZD1222 recipients given second doses at about 4 weeks or at about 12 weeks were pooled, since spike-specific TCR depth and breadth were not found to differ between the two schedules. A total of approximately 240 trial participants underwent TCR sequencing, of whom some 210 received two doses of AZD1222 and some 26 received two doses of the MenACWY control vaccine. Enrollment into the trials was organized by age into subgroups of 18-55, 56-69 and 70-plus years, and those subgroups contained approximately 160, 26 and 62 TCR-sequenced participants, respectively. Results the study describes overall, beyond this receptor: Conclusions about previously exposed vaccinees are limited, since just five to seven AZD1222 recipients were seropositive for SARS-CoV-2 at baseline. Reportedly, almost half of the unique spike-specific TCRs recognized epitopes lying outside the regions that are mutated in the B.1.351 and B.1.1.7 variants. Spike-specific TCR breadth and depth rose significantly after two AZD1222 doses compared with day 0 and with MenACWY recipients. No day 14 peak-response samples were available, so repertoires were characterized only after the peak T cell response. The vaccine-associated CD4 TCRs covered the entire spike protein, and the dominant responses fell in regions 160-218 and 743-854. The 56-69-year group was small, and its depth increase did not reach significance, likely because of low power. Participants were mostly white British, with more females than males. The authors suggested clonal diversity may have been underestimated.

The CDR3 regions of human TCRbeta chains were subjected to immunosequencing. The source study handled its data this way. TCRs in the repertoires were compared against a reference library of SARS-CoV-2-specific TCRs that had been generated with the MIRA antigen-specificity platform. Breadth was defined as the fraction of unique TCRs that were SARS-CoV-2-associated. Depth was defined as the fraction of total T cells that were SARS-CoV-2-associated. Using the MIRA data, every spike-specific TCR was mapped to the spike region that the TCR reacted to and assigned to either a CD4 or a CD8 class. Log10-transformed breadth and depth values were compared by one-way ANOVA with Sidak's multiple comparisons tests. This immuneACCESS table, as held by TCRdb, lists in-frame sequences with V and J called but not all clones. Of the missing ones, under half trace to an unresolved V gene in checked studies; the others have no known cause. That table supplies the V and J calls and clone size; D and trimming were determined from the DNA. The sample has around 100,000 clones on record, over 85% of them singletons. Around 4.7% of the sample comes from the top ten.

The time point label here, explained by the study, means: baseline before first vaccination. Vaccinee samples were obtained from the UK trials COV001 and COV002, which included a single-blind randomized controlled phase 2/3 trial of AZD1222 (ChAdOx1 nCoV-19) in healthy adults. For TCRbeta chain sequencing, PBMC samples were collected from trial participants at day 0 and at day 28 after the second dose. Inclusive of the bounding cysteine and phenylalanine, the CDR3 is 16 residues long. Solely the CDR3 DNA is kept, with 48 bases framed from the first base. The V end loses 2 bases and the J end loses 0 bases, and a stretch of 8 bases separates them. CDR1 and CDR2 (MNHEY, SMNVEV) derive from the germline V gene (reference sequence).

The chain employs TRBV27 and TRBJ1-6; matching of 5 bases hints at TRBD1 as the D gene. The receptor's source is an adult in good health. The sample here was peripheral blood, taken on day 0 of AZD1222 vaccination. The DNA sequence is given as TGTGCCAGCAGTTTAAGGGGTCTCTCCTATAATTCACCCCTCCACTTT. Its coded protein is CASSLRGLSYNSPLHF.